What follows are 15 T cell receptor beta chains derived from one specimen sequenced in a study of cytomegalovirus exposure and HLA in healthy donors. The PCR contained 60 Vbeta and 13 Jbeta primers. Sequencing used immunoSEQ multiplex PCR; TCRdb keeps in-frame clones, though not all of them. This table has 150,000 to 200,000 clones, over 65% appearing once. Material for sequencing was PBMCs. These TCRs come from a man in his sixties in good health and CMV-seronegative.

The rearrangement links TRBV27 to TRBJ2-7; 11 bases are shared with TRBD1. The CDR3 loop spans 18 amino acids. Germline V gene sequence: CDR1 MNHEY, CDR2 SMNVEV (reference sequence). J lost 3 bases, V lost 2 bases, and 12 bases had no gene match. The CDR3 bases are TGTGCCAGCAGTTTAAAGGTAAGGGACAGGGGGACTTTCTACGAGCAGTACTTC. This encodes CASSLKVRDRGTFYEQYF.

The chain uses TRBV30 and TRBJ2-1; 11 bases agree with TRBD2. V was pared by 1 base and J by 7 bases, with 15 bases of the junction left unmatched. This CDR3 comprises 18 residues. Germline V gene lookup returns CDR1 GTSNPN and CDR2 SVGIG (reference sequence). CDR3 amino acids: CAWSAPRVGASGRNEQFF. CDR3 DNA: TGTGCCTGGAGTGCCCCCCGGGTGGGGGCTAGCGGGAGGAATGAGCAGTTCTTC.

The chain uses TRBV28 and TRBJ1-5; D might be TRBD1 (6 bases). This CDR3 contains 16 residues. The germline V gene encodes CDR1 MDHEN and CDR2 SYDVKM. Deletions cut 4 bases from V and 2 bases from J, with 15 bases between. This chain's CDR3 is CASSSRQAQGNQPQHF. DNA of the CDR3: TGTGCCAGCAGTTCCCGACAGGCCCAAGGCAATCAGCCCCAGCATTTT.

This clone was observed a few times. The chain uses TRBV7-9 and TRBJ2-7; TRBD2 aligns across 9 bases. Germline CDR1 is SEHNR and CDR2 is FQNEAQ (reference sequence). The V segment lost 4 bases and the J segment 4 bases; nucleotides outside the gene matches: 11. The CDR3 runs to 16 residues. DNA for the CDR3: TGTGCCAGCAGCTCACTACCGACTAGCGGAAGTTACGAGCAGTACTTC. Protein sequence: CASSSLPTSGSYEQYF.

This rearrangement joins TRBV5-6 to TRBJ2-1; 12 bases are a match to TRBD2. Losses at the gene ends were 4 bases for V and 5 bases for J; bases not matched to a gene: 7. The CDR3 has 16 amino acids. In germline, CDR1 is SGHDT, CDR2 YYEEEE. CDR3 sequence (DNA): TGTGCCAGCAGCGGGGTGGGACTAGCGGGCAACAATGAGCAGTTCTTC. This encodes CASSGVGLAGNNEQFF.

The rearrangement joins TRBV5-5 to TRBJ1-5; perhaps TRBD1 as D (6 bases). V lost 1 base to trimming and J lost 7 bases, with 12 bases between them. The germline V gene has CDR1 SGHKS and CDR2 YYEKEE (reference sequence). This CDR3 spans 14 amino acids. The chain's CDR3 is CASSLMGAQQPQHF. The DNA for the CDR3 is TGTGCCAGCAGCTTGATGGGGGCCCAACAGCCCCAGCATTTT. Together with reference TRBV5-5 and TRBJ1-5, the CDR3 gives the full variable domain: DAGVTQSPTHLIKTRGQQVTLRCSPISGHKSVSWYQQVLGQGPQFIFQYYEKEERGRGNFPDRFSARQFPNYSSELNVNALLLGDSALYLCASSLMGAQQPQHFGDGTRLSIL.

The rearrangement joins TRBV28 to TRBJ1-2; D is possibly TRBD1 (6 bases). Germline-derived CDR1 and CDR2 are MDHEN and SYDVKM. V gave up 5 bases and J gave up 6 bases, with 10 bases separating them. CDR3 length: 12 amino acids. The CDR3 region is CASSLSGDGYTF. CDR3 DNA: TGTGCCAGCAGTCTATCAGGGGATGGCTACACCTTC.

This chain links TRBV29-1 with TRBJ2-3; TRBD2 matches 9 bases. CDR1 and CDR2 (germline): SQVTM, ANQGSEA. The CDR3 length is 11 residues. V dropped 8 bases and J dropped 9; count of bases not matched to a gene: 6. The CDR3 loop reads CSPGLAGTQYF. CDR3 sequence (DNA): TGCAGCCCGGGACTAGCAGGGACGCAGTATTTT.

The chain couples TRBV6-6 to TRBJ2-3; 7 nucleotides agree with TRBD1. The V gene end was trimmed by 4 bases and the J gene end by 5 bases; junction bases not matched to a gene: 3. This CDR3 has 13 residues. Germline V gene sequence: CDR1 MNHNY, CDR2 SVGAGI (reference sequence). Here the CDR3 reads CASSSQGEDTQYF. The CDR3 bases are TGTGCCAGCAGTTCCCAGGGGGAAGATACGCAGTATTTT.

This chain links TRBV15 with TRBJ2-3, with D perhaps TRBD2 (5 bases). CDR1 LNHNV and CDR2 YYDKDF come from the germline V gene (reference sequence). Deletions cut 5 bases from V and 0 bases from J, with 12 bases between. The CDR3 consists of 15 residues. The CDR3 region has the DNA TGTGCCACCAGCTACGGGATATCCAGCACAGATACGCAGTATTTT. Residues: CATSYGISSTDTQYF.

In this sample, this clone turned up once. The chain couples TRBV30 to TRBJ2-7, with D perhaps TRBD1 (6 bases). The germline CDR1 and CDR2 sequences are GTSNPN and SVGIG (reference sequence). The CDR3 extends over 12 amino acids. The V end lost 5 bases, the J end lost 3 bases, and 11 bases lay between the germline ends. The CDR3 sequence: CAWSGAGYEQYF. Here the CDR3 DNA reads TGTGCCTGGTCAGGGGCAGGCTACGAGCAGTACTTC.

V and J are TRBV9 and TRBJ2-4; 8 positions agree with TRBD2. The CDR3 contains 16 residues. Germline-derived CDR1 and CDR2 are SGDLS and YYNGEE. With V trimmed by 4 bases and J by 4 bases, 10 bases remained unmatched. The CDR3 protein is CASSPLGAGAKNIQYF. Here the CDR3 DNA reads TGTGCCAGCAGCCCGTTGGGAGCGGGAGCTAAAAACATTCAGTACTTC.

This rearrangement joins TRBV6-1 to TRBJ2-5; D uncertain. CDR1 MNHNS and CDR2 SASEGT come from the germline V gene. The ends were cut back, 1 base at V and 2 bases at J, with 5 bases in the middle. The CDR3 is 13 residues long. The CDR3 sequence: CASSEDTQETQYF. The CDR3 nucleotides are TGTGCCAGCAGTGAAGACACACAAGAGACCCAGTACTTC.

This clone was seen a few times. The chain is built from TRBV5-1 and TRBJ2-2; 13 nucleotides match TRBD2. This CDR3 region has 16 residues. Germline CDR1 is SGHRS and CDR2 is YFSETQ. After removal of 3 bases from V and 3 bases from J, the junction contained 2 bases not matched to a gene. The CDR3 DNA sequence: TGCGCCAGCAGCTACGGGACTAGCGGGGACACCGGGGAGCTGTTTTTT. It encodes CASSYGTSGDTGELFF. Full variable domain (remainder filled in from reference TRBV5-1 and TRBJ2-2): KAGVTQTPRYLIKTRGQQVTLSCSPISGHRSVSWYQQTPGQGLQFLFEYFSETQRNKGNFPGRFSGRQFSNSRSEMNVSTLELGDSALYLCASSYGTSGDTGELFFGEGSRLTVL.

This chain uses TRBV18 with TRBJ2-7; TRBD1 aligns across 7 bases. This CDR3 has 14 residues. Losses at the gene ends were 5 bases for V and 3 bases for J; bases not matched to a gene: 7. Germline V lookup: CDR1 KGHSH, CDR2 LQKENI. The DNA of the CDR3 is TGTGCCAGCTCAGGGACAGCGACCGACTACGAGCAGTACTTC. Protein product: CASSGTATDYEQYF.